The clone carrying this TCR beta chain has more than one count but fewer than ten. Its cognate antigen is unknown. The data are from a study of identical twins. Points from the study as a whole: Carriage of fewer insertions was seen in abundant cord blood beta clonotypes, whereas memory repertoires showed none. For out-of-frame alpha sequences shared by twins, low generation probability was in excess. Its conclusions, products of cross-sectional statistical analysis, did not come from following the same donors.

The CDR3 is 15 amino acids. Germline V gene sequence: CDR1 MNHEY, CDR2 SVGEGT. Trimming took 2 bases from V and 3 from J, leaving 14 bases between them. TCRdb reprocessed the 5' RACE reads with MiXCR, giving one entry per CDR3 protein. The data hold some 210,000 distinct CDR3 sequences, with approximately 15% observed a single time. These data were also filed under a second study, of T cells expressing NK-cell markers. This second report adds: These clonotypes, the leaders elsewhere, also led the CD3+CD56-NKG2C+ fraction in a handful of donors.

This receptor was obtained from a woman younger than 35 in good health. Sequencing was performed on CD8+ T cells sorted from blood. This sequence joins TRBV6-2 or TRBV6-3 and TRBJ2-7, with D hard to call. DNA for the CDR3: TGTGCCAGCAGTTACCCTCGGAGTAGAGGCTACGAGCAGTACTTC. Encoded protein: CASSYPRSRGYEQYF.